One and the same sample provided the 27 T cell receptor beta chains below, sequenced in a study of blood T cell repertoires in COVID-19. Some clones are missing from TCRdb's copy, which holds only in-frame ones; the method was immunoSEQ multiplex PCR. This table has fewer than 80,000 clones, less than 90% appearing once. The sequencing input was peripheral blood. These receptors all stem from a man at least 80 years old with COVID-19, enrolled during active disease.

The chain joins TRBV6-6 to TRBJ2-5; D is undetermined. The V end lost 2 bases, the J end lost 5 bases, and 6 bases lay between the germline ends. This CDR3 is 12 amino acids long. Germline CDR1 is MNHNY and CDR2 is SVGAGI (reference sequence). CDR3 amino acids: CASSYILETQYF. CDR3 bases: TGTGCCAGCAGTTACATCTTGGAGACCCAGTACTTC.

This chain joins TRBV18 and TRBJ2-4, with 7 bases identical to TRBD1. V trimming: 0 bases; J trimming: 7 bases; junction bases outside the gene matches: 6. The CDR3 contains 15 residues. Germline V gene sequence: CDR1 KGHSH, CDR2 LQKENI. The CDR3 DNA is TGTGCCAGCTCACCACCCTCAGGGGGAAGGAACATTCAGTACTTC. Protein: CASSPPSGGRNIQYF.

CDR3 coding DNA: TGTGCCAGCCGACAGAGCGCCGGGAACACCATATATTTT. It codes for CASRQSAGNTIYF. This rearrangement joins TRBV2 to TRBJ1-3; D is possibly TRBD1 (5 bases). This CDR3 contains 13 residues. Germline CDR1 is SNHLY and CDR2 is FYNNEI. Trimming removed 8 bases at V and 7 bases at J, with 15 bases between. Together with reference TRBV2 and TRBJ1-3, the CDR3 gives the full variable domain: EPEVTQTPSHQVTQMGQEVILRCVPISNHLYFYWYRQILGQKVEFLVSFYNNEISEKSEIFDDQFSVERPDGSNFTLKIRSTKLEDSAMYFCASRQSAGNTIYFGEGSWLTVV.

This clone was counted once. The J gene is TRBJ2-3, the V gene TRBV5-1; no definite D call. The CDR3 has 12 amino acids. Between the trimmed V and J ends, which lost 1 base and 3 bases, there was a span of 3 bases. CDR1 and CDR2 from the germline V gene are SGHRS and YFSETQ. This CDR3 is CASSLQTDTQYF. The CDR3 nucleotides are TGCGCCAGCAGCTTGCAAACAGATACGCAGTATTTT.

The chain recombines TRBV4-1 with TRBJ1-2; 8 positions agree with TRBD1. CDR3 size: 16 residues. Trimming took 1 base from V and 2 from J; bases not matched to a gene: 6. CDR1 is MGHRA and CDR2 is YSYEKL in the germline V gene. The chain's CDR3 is CASSQVIRTGNYGYTF. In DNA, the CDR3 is TGCGCCAGCAGCCAAGTTATAAGGACAGGGAACTATGGCTACACCTTC.

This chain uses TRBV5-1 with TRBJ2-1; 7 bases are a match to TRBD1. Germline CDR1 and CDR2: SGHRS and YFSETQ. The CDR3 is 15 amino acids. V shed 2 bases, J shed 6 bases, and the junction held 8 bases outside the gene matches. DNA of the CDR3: TGCGCCAGCAGCTTAGACAGGGCGAATGGCAATGAGCAGTTCTTC. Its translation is CASSLDRANGNEQFF.

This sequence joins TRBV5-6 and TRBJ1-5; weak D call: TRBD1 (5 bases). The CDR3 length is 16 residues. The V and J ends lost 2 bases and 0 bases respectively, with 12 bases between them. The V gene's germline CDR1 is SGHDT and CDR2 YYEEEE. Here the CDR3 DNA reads TGTGCCAGCAGCTTACTACGGGACTATAGCAATCAGCCCCAGCATTTT. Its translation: CASSLLRDYSNQPQHF.

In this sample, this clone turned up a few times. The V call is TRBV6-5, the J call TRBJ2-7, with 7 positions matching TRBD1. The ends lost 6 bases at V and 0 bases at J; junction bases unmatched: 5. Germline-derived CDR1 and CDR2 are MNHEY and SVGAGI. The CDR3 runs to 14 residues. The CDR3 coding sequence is TGTGCCAGCAGACGACAGGGAAGCTCCTACGAGCAGTACTTC. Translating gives CASRRQGSSYEQYF.

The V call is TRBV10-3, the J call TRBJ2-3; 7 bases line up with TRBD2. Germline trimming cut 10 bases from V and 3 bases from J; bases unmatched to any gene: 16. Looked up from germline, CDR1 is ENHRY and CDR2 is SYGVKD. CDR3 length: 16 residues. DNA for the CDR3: TGTGCCACCTCCGGACTAGTCCTTAAGAGTACAGATACGCAGTATTTT. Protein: CATSGLVLKSTDTQYF.

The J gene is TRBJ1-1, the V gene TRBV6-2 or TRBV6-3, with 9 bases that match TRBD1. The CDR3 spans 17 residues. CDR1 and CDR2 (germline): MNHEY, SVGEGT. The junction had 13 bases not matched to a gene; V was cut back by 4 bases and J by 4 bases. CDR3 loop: CASSWGQGSRGGTEAFF. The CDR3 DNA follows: TGTGCCAGCAGTTGGGGACAGGGTTCGAGGGGCGGCACTGAAGCTTTCTTT.

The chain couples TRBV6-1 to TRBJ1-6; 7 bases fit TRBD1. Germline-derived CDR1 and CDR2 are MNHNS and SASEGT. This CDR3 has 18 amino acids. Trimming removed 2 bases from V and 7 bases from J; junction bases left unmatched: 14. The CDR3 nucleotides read TGTGCCAGCAGTGAAACCGGCGGGCGGACAGGTCGAAATTCACCCCTCCACTTT. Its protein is CASSETGGRTGRNSPLHF.

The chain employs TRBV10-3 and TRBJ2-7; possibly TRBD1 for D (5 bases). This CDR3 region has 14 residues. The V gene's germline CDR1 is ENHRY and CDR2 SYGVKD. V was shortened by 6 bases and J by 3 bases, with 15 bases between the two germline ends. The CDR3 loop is CAIRPQGMVYEQYF. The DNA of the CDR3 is TGTGCCATCAGGCCCCAGGGAATGGTCTACGAGCAGTACTTC.

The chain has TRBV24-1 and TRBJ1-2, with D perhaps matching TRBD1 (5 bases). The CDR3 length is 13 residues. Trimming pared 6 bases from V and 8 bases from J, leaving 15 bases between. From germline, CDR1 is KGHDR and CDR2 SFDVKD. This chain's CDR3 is CATSSGSGFGYTF. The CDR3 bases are TGTGCCACCAGTTCTGGGTCAGGGTTCGGCTACACCTTC.

CDR3: CASSPRQGYEQYF. CDR3 nucleotides: TGCGCCAGCAGCCCCCGACAGGGCTACGAGCAGTACTTC. The J gene is TRBJ2-7, the V gene TRBV4-3, with 7 nucleotides matching TRBD1. Germline loops: CDR1 LGHNA, CDR2 YSLEER. V gave up 4 bases and J gave up 3 bases; unmatched junction bases: 3. The CDR3 length is 13 residues.

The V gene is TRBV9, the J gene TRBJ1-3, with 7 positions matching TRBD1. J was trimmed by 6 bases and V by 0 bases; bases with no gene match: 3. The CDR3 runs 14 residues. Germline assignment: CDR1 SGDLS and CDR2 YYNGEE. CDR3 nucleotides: TGTGCCAGCAGCGTAGGCAGGGGGACAAACACCATATATTTT. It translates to CASSVGRGTNTIYF.

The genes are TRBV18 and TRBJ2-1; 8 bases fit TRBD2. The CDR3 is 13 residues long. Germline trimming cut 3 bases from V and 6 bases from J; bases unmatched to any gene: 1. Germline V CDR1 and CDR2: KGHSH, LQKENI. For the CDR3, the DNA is TGTGCCAGCTCACCCAGCGGGGGCAATGAGCAGTTCTTC. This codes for CASSPSGGNEQFF.

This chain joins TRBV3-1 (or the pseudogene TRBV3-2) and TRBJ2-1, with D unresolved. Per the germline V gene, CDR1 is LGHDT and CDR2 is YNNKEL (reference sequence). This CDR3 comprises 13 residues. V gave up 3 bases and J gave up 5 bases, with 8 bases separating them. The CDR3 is CASSHSVDNEQFF. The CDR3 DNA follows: TGTGCCAGCAGCCATTCGGTTGACAATGAGCAGTTCTTC.

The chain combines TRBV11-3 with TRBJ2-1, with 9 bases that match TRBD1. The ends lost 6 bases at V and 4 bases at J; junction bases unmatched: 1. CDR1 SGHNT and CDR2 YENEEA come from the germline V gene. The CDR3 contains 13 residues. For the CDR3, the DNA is TGTGCCAGCAGACAGGGGGCATACAATGAGCAGTTCTTC. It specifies CASRQGAYNEQFF.

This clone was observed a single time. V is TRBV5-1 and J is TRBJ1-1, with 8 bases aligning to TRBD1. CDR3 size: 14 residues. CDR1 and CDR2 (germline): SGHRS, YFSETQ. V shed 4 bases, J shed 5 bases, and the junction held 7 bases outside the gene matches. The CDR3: CASSQDRVRTEAFF. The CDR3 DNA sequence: TGCGCCAGCAGCCAGGACAGGGTAAGAACTGAAGCTTTCTTT.

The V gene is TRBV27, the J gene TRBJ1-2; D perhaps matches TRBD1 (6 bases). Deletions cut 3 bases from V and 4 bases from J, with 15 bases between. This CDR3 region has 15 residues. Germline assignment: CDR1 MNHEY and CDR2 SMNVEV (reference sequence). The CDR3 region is CASSFSRGAIYGYTF. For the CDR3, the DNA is TGTGCCAGCAGTTTCTCCCGGGGGGCCATCTATGGCTACACCTTC.

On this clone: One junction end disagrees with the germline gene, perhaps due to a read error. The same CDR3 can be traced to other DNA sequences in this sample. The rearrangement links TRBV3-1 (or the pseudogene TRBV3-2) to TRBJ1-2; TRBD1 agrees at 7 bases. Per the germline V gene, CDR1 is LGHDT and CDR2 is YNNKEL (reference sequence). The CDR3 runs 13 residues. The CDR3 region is CASTKTGTYGYTF. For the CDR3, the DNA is TGTGCCAGCACTAAGACAGGGACCTATGGCTACACTTTC.

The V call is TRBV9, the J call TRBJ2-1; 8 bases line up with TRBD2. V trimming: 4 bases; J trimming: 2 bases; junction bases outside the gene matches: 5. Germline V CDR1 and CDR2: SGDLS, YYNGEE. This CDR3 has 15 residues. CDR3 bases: TGTGCCAGCAGCACGAGCGGGGGCCCCTACAATGAGCAGTTCTTC. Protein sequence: CASSTSGGPYNEQFF.

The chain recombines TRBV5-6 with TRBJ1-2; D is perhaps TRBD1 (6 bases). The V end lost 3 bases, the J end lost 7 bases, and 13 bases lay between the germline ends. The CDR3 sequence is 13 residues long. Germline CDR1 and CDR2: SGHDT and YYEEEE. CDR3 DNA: TGTGCCAGCAGCTGGGGGCGTTCGAGTGGCTACACCTTC. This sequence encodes CASSWGRSSGYTF.

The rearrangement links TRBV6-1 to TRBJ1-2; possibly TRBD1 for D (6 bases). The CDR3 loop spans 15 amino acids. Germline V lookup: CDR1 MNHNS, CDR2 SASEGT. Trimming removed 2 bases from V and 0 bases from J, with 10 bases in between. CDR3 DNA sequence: TGTGCCAGCAGTGAATTGAGACAGGCTAACTATGGCTACACCTTC. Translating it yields CASSELRQANYGYTF.

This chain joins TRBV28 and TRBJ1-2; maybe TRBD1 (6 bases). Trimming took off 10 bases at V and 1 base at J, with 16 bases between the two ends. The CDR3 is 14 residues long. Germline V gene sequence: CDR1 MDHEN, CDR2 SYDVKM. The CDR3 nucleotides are TGTGCCACTACGGAACAGGGTGTTAACTATGGCTACACCTTC. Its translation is CATTEQGVNYGYTF.

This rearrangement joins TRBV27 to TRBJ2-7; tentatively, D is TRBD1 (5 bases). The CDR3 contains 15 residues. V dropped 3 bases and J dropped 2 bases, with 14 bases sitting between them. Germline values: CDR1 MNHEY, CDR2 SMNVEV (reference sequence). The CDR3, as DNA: TGTGCCAGCAGTTTGAAAGGGGATAATACCTACGAGCAGTACTTC. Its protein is CASSLKGDNTYEQYF.

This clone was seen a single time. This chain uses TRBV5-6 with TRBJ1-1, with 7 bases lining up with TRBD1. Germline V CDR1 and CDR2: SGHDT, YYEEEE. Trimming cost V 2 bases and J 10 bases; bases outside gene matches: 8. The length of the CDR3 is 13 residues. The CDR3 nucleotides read TGTGCCAGCAGCTTAAGGGGGCGTGGAGCAGCTTTCTTT. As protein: CASSLRGRGAAFF.